These 5 T cell receptor beta chains were all obtained from the same sample, sequenced in a study of T-cell reconstitution after alpha-beta-depleted transplantation in children (dated by TCRdb to the mid-2010s). The treatment or condition label, read with the paper, signifies: allogeneic hematopoietic cell transplantation with graft depleted of TCRalphabeta T cells and CD19 B cells. Preparation of the library involved PCR. TCRdb records Illumina HiSeq 2500 as the sequencer. To normalize quantification of the TCRbeta repertoire, the TCR libraries were built with molecular barcoding that relied on unique molecular identifiers. TCRdb trimmed the raw reads at Q25, called clones with MiXCR and kept productive beta chains. When rows share a CDR3 protein, they turn into one entry using the most common DNA and genes. The sample records 280,000 or so distinct CDR3 sequences, approximately 10% of which are singletons. The top ten clones comprise 20% to 25% of the sample.

The sample consisted of peripheral blood, taken 180 days after TCRalphabeta/CD19-depleted stem cell transplant. These receptors were taken from a male patient aged 2 to 9 who had a stem cell transplant for chronic granulomatous disease, so the T cells may come from the graft donor.

This clonotype was observed at least ten times. The CDR3 protein is CASSLGREVYEQYF. The CDR3 DNA follows: TGTGCCAGCAGTTTGGGGCGGGAGGTCTACGAGCAGTACTTC. The chain employs TRBV28 and TRBJ2-7, with TRBD2 matching over 8 bases. Trimming at V came to 3 bases and at J to 3 bases, leaving 4 bases not matched to a gene. Germline CDR1 and CDR2: MDHEN and SYDVKM. CDR3 length equals 14 residues.

This clonotype was observed a single time. A much larger clone lies a single base off, so this may be a read error. The gene calls are TRBV7-9 and TRBJ2-5; D unclear. The CDR3 covers 16 residues. The ends were cut back, 5 bases at V and 5 bases at J, with 21 bases in the middle. Germline-derived CDR1 and CDR2 are SEHNR and FQNEAQ (reference sequence). CDR3 residues: CASSTYGPFSGETQYF. CDR3 bases: TGTGCCAGCAGCACGTACGGGCCTTTCTCCGGGGAGACCCAGTACTTC.

In this sample, this clonotype turned up many times. The gene calls are TRBV4-2 and TRBJ2-2; 8 bases are a match to TRBD2. There are 16 residues in the CDR3. Germline trimming cut 1 base from V and 2 bases from J; bases unmatched to any gene: 3. Germline lookup yields CDR1 LGHNA and CDR2 YNFKEQ. Here the CDR3 reads CASSQAGGANTGELFF. CDR3 DNA sequence: TGTGCCAGCAGCCAAGCCGGGGGGGCAAACACCGGGGAGCTGTTTTTT.

At least ten counts were recorded for this clonotype. The CDR3 region is CASSWGQGATDTQYF. The CDR3 DNA follows: TGTGCCAGCAGTTGGGGACAGGGTGCCACAGATACGCAGTATTTT. The chain combines TRBV11-2 with TRBJ2-3; TRBD1 aligns across 9 bases. Germline assignment: CDR1 SGHAT and CDR2 FQNNGV. The CDR3 totals 15 residues. Trimming took 6 bases from V and 2 from J; bases not matched to a gene: 6.

Many counts were recorded for this clonotype. The rearrangement links TRBV4-1 to TRBJ2-3; TRBD1 matches at 8 bases. The length of the CDR3 is 13 residues. J gave up 9 bases and V 1 base, and 3 bases lay outside the gene matches. Germline lookup yields CDR1 MGHRA and CDR2 YSYEKL. The CDR3 is CASSQGRQGTQYF. The CDR3 DNA is TGCGCCAGCAGCCAAGGGCGACAGGGGACGCAGTATTTT.